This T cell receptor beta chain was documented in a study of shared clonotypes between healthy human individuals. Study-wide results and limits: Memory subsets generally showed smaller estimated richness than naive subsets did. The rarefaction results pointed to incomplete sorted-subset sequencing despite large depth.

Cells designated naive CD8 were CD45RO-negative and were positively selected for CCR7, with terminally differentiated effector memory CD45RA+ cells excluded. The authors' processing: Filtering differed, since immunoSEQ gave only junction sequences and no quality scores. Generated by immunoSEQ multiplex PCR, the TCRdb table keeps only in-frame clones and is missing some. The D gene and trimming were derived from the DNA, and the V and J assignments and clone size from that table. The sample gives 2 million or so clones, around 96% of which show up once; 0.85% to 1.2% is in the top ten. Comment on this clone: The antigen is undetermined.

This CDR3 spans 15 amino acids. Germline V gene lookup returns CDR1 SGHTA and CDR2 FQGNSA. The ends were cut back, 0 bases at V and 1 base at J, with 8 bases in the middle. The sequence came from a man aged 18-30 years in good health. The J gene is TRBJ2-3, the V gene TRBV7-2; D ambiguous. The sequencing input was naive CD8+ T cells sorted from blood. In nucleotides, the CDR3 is TGTGCCAGCAGCTTAGCTTTCCTGGGCACAGATACGCAGTATTTT. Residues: CASSLAFLGTDTQYF.